This T cell receptor beta chain originates from a study of blood T cell repertoires in COVID-19. Whole-study context: T cells, B-cell-depleted T cells, or PBMCs supplied cDNA or gDNA.

Participant age was roughly 18 to 95 years, and participants resided in fewer than 25 US areas. Cohorts were based on clinical histories the participants reported. As processed by the authors: Estimates of nucleated cell counts were drawn from the amplification of reference gene primers. Some clones are missing from TCRdb's copy, which holds only in-frame ones; the method was immunoSEQ multiplex PCR. That table gives V, J and clone size, and the DNA gave D and trimming. The profile shows about 210,000 clones, roughly 90% of them singletons. The V end was cut by 0 bases, the J end by 9 bases, with 10 bases between. The length of the CDR3 is 13 residues. Germline V gene data show CDR1 as SGHDT and CDR2 as YYEEEE.

Specimen: PBMCs or T cells enriched from blood (not recorded which). The chain recombines TRBV5-6 with TRBJ2-1, with D possibly matching TRBD2 (5 bases). This TCR was recovered from a man younger than 30 with acute COVID-19. The DNA for the CDR3 is TGTGCCAGCAGCTTGGGGCTAGCAGGTGAGCAGTTCTTC. Amino acids: CASSLGLAGEQFF.